A single sample gave rise to the 25 T cell receptor beta chains below, sequenced in a study of blood T cell repertoires in COVID-19. Profiled with immunoSEQ multiplex PCR; TCRdb holds only in-frame clones, not every one. Here the sample spans over 30,000 clones, 80% to 90% being singletons. Specimen: peripheral blood. The origin of the receptors is a human donor in a cohort sampled during active COVID-19.

This chain connects TRBV20-1 to TRBJ1-2; 9 nucleotides match TRBD1. Trimming removed 3 bases from V and 5 bases from J; junction bases left unmatched: 13. Germline V lookup: CDR1 DFQATT, CDR2 SNEGSKA (reference sequence). The CDR3 totals 16 residues. CDR3 in DNA: TGCAGTGCTAGTGAGACCGGACAGGGGTACTCTTATGGCTACACCTTC. Protein product: CSASETGQGYSYGYTF.

The chain couples TRBV24-1 to TRBJ1-2; no firm D call. V lost 5 bases and J lost 8, with 11 bases in between. Germline values: CDR1 KGHDR, CDR2 SFDVKD. The CDR3 is 12 residues long. This CDR3 is CATSGAGGGYTF. The CDR3 nucleotides read TGTGCCACCAGTGGGGCAGGAGGGGGCTACACCTTC.

The chain joins TRBV7-9 to TRBJ2-1; 7 bases map to TRBD2. J gave up 7 bases and V 2 bases, and 5 bases lay outside the gene matches. CDR1 SEHNR and CDR2 FQNEAQ come from the germline V gene (reference sequence). The length of the CDR3 is 14 residues. The CDR3 protein is CASSLRGSLNEQFF. CDR3 coding DNA: TGTGCCAGCAGCTTACGCGGGAGTCTTAATGAGCAGTTCTTC.

The chain carries TRBV30 and TRBJ1-3, with TRBD1 as a possible D gene (5 bases). Germline values: CDR1 GTSNPN, CDR2 SVGIG (reference sequence). This CDR3 has 11 residues. Between the trimmed V and J ends, which lost 6 bases and 7 bases, there was a span of 10 bases. DNA for the CDR3: TGTGCCTGCGGGGGGGGGAACACCATATATTTT. Translating it yields CACGGGNTIYF. Using reference TRBV30 and TRBJ1-3 for the parts outside the CDR3, the full variable domain is SQTIHQWPATLVQPVGSPLSLECTVEGTSNPNLYWYRQAAGRGLQLLFYSVGIGQISSEVPQNLSASRPQDRQFILSSKKLLLSDSGFYLCACGGGNTIYFGEGSWLTVV.

V is TRBV28 and J is TRBJ2-2, with 7 nucleotides matching TRBD1. J was trimmed by 5 bases and V by 7 bases; bases with no gene match: 13. Germline CDR1 reads MDHEN; CDR2 reads SYDVKM. There are 16 residues in the CDR3. The CDR3 bases are TGTGCCAGCACTAAGATGCGACAGGGAATAACCGGGGAGCTGTTTTTT. Protein product: CASTKMRQGITGELFF. The whole variable domain, filled in from reference TRBV28 and TRBJ2-2, reads DVKVTQSSRYLVKRTGEKVFLECVQDMDHENMFWYRQDPGLGLRLIYFSYDVKMKEKGDIPEGYSVSREKKERFSLILESASTNQTSMYLCASTKMRQGITGELFFGEGSRLTVL.

CDR3 sequence (DNA): TGCGCCAGCAGCCAAGGGACAGGAAAAACCTACGAGCAGTACTTC. Protein sequence: CASSQGTGKTYEQYF. This rearrangement joins TRBV4-3 to TRBJ2-7; 7 bases match TRBD1. This CDR3 has 15 amino acids. Germline V gene data show CDR1 as LGHNA and CDR2 as YSLEER. V shed 1 base, J shed 2 bases, and the junction held 5 bases outside the gene matches.

The chain combines TRBV18 with TRBJ2-1; 10 nucleotides align to TRBD1. V was clipped by 4 bases and J by 5 bases; unmatched bases: 5. The germline gives CDR1 KGHSH, CDR2 LQKENI. The CDR3 has 15 residues. This CDR3 is CASSRPGQGNNEQFF. Written as DNA, the CDR3 is TGTGCCAGCTCACGCCCGGGACAGGGGAACAATGAGCAGTTCTTC.

This clone appeared once. The J gene is TRBJ2-5, the V gene TRBV30; maybe TRBD1 (7 bases). V was trimmed by 2 bases and J by 5 bases, leaving 18 bases between them. The germline CDR1 and CDR2 sequences are GTSNPN and SVGIG (reference sequence). The CDR3 length is 15 residues. This chain's CDR3 is CAWSFGGGGKETQYF. DNA for the CDR3: TGTGCCTGGAGTTTCGGTGGAGGGGGCAAGGAGACCCAGTACTTC.

The J gene is TRBJ2-3, the V gene TRBV7-3; D gene ambiguous. The V gene's germline CDR1 is SGHTA and CDR2 FQGTGA. V was shortened by 5 bases and J by 6 bases, with 18 bases between the two germline ends. The CDR3 length is 15 residues. The DNA of the CDR3 is TGTGCCAGCAGCCCCGCGCCGGGTAGAACCGATACGCAGTATTTT. Its protein product is CASSPAPGRTDTQYF.

CDR3 sequence: CASSSRGRPNTGELFF. DNA of the CDR3: TGTGCCAGCAGTTCCAGGGGGAGGCCGAACACCGGGGAGCTGTTTTTT. The rearrangement uses TRBV6-5 and TRBJ2-2, with D perhaps TRBD1 (7 bases). Per the germline V gene, CDR1 is MNHEY and CDR2 is SVGAGI. V lost 4 bases and J 0 bases, leaving 12 bases between the germline ends. This CDR3 comprises 16 residues.

Only a few counts were recorded for this clone. The chain joins TRBV6-2 or TRBV6-3 to TRBJ2-1; 7 bases agree with TRBD2. CDR1 and CDR2 (germline): MNHEY, SVGEGT. V lost 5 bases and J lost 5; bases outside the gene matches: 9. The CDR3 runs to 15 residues. The CDR3 reads CASSTRTRTDNEQFF. CDR3 bases: TGTGCCAGCAGTACTCGGACTAGGACCGACAATGAGCAGTTCTTC.

The chain couples TRBV5-1 to TRBJ1-4; a possible D gene is TRBD1 (6 bases). The length of the CDR3 is 15 residues. CDR1 and CDR2 (germline): SGHRS, YFSETQ. The V gene lost 1 base and the J gene lost 1 base, with 8 bases spanning the gap. The CDR3 spells CASSLTGKTNEKLFF. The CDR3 nucleotides are TGCGCCAGCAGCTTGACAGGGAAAACTAATGAAAAACTGTTTTTT.

The J gene is TRBJ2-5, the V gene TRBV15, with TRBD2 matching over 7 bases. The germline V gene encodes CDR1 LNHNV and CDR2 YYDKDF (reference sequence). The trim removed 8 bases at V and 5 bases at J, leaving 20 bases unmatched. The CDR3 has 17 amino acids. CDR3 sequence: CATSGEGLKGVRETQYF. In nucleotides, the CDR3 is TGTGCCACCTCGGGGGAGGGTCTAAAAGGGGTTAGGGAGACCCAGTACTTC.

This clone was observed a handful of times. The genes are TRBV5-1 and TRBJ2-2; D is unresolved. Trimming shortened V by 0 bases and J by 0 bases, and 9 bases separated the two germline ends. Germline V gene lookup returns CDR1 SGHRS and CDR2 YFSETQ. The CDR3 totals 16 residues. CDR3 region: CASSLVWRTNTGELFF. The CDR3 DNA reads as TGCGCCAGCAGCTTGGTGTGGCGGACGAACACCGGGGAGCTGTTTTTT.

The chain joins TRBV4-2 to TRBJ2-6, with D tentatively TRBD2 (6 bases). V was cut by 0 bases and J by 3 bases, with 9 bases left in between. Germline V CDR1 and CDR2: LGHNA, YNFKEQ. The CDR3 is made up of 16 amino acids. In DNA, the CDR3 is TGTGCCAGCAGCCAAGATCTGGGAGGTGGGGCCAACGTCCTGACTTTC. Translating it yields CASSQDLGGGANVLTF.

V gene TRBV9 combines with J gene TRBJ1-1, with D possibly being TRBD1 (6 bases). Germline CDR1 is SGDLS and CDR2 is YYNGEE. The V end lost 3 bases, the J end lost 7 bases, and 22 bases lay between the germline ends. This CDR3 has 16 residues. As DNA, the CDR3 is TGTGCCAGCAGCGGAAAACCGACCGGGACATCTCGTGAAGCTTTCTTT. This translates into CASSGKPTGTSREAFF. Supplemented by reference TRBV9 and TRBJ1-1, the full variable domain reads DSGVTQTPKHLITATGQRVTLRCSPRSGDLSVYWYQQSLDQGLQFLIQYYNGEERAKGNILERFSAQQFPDLHSELNLSSLELGDSALYFCASSGKPTGTSREAFFGQGTRLTVV.

This clone came up once. V and J are TRBV19 and TRBJ1-5; 7 bases line up with TRBD1. Trimming cost V 5 bases and J 1 base; bases outside gene matches: 8. CDR1 and CDR2 from the germline V gene are LNHDA and SQIVND (reference sequence). This CDR3 spans 16 amino acids. CDR3 protein: CASSSAAGGSNQPQHF. In DNA form, the CDR3 reads TGTGCCAGTAGTTCAGCAGCAGGGGGGAGCAATCAGCCCCAGCATTTT.

This sequence joins TRBV5-6 and TRBJ1-1; no clear D gene. V was cut by 4 bases and J by 1 base, with 14 bases left in between. CDR3 length equals 15 residues. Germline CDR1 reads SGHDT; CDR2 reads YYEEEE. In DNA, the CDR3 is TGTGCCAGCAGCGAACGTGGGTGGGCGAACACTGAAGCTTTCTTT. Encoded protein: CASSERGWANTEAFF.

This chain joins TRBV6-5 and TRBJ1-2; D is unresolved. V was cut by 0 bases and J by 8 bases, with 13 bases left in between. CDR1 is MNHEY, CDR2 SVGAGI, per germline. The CDR3 has 14 amino acids. DNA for the CDR3: TGTGCCAGCAGTTACTCGGACGGGAAGGAGGGCTACACCTTC. As protein: CASSYSDGKEGYTF.

This chain uses TRBV7-2 with TRBJ1-3; D not resolved. Per germline, CDR1 SGHTA and CDR2 FQGNSA. V was pared by 1 base and J by 0 bases, with 4 bases between. The CDR3 covers 14 residues. The CDR3 region is CASSLDSSGNTIYF. The DNA of the CDR3 is TGTGCCAGCAGCTTAGACAGCTCTGGAAACACCATATATTTT.

J is TRBJ1-2 and V is TRBV20-1; no reliable D call. V was pared by 3 bases and J by 1 base, with 12 bases between. In germline, CDR1 is DFQATT, CDR2 SNEGSKA (reference sequence). This CDR3 contains 14 residues. The CDR3 reads CSASTGTHNYGYTF. CDR3 DNA sequence: TGCAGTGCTAGTACGGGAACCCATAACTATGGCTACACCTTC.

V is TRBV7-2 and J is TRBJ2-7; the match to TRBD1 covers 7 bases. The germline CDR1 and CDR2 sequences are SGHTA and FQGNSA. The CDR3 is 14 residues long. Trimming cost V 5 bases and J 6 bases; bases outside gene matches: 10. CDR3: CASSQGQSHLEQYF. The CDR3 DNA follows: TGTGCCAGCAGCCAGGGACAGTCTCACCTCGAGCAGTACTTC.

The CDR3 DNA is TGTGCCAGCTCACCGTATCAGCTACAGGGGGCGGCGGTGCAGTTCTTC. This gives the protein CASSPYQLQGAAVQFF. The chain combines TRBV18 with TRBJ2-1; 9 positions match TRBD1. The length of the CDR3 is 16 residues. Trimming at V came to 3 bases and at J to 12 bases, leaving 15 bases not matched to a gene. Germline V gene lookup returns CDR1 KGHSH and CDR2 LQKENI.

This clone turned up a few times. J is TRBJ2-1 and V is TRBV7-2; 7 bases line up with TRBD2. The CDR3 is made up of 15 amino acids. Per the germline V gene, CDR1 is SGHTA and CDR2 is FQGNSA. After removal of 0 bases from V and 4 bases from J, the junction contained 3 bases not matched to a gene. The CDR3: CASSLAGGMYNEQFF. Written as DNA, the CDR3 is TGTGCCAGCAGCTTAGCGGGGGGGATGTACAATGAGCAGTTCTTC.

The chain combines TRBV2 with TRBJ2-7; 11 positions match TRBD2. V trimming: 3 bases; J trimming: 3 bases; junction bases outside the gene matches: 13. The CDR3 is 18 residues long. Germline V gene data show CDR1 as SNHLY and CDR2 as FYNNEI. The CDR3 loop reads CASSDPTRLAGRVYEQYF. For the CDR3, the DNA is TGTGCCAGCAGTGACCCAACTAGACTAGCGGGGCGAGTCTACGAGCAGTACTTC.